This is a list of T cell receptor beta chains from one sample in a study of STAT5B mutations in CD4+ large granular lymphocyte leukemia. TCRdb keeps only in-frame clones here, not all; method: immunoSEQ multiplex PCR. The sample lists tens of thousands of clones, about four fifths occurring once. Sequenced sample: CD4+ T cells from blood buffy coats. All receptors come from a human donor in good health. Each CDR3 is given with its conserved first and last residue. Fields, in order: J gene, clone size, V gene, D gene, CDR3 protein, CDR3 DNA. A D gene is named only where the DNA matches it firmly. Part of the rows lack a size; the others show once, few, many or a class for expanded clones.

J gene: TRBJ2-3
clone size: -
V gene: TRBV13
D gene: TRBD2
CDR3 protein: CASSLLAGGYVDTQYF
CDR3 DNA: TGTGCCAGCAGCTTGTTAGCGGGGGGTTACGTGGATACGCAGTATTTT

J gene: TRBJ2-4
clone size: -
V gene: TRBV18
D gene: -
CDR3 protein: CASSPSSALAKNIQYF
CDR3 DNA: TGTGCCAGCTCACCAAGTAGCGCCCTAGCCAAAAACATTCAGTACTTC

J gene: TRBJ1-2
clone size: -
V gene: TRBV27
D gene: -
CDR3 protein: CASSLNPGSLKGYTF
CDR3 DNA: TGTGCCAGCAGTTTGAACCCCGGGAGCCTTAAAGGCTACACCTTC

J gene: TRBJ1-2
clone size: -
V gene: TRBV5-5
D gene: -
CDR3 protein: CASSFQGNYGYTF
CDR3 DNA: TGTGCCAGCAGCTTCCAGGGTAACTATGGCTACACCTTC

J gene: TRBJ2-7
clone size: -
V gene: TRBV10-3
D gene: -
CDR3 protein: CAISESAGGYEQYF
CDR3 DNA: TGTGCCATCAGTGAGTCGGCGGGCGGCTACGAGCAGTACTTC

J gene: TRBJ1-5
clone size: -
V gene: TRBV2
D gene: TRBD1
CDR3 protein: CASSEEGQGGQPQHF
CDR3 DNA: TGTGCCAGCAGTGAAGAAGGACAGGGGGGTCAGCCCCAGCATTTT

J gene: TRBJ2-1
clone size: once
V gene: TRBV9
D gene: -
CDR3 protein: CASSVALGMSLQFF
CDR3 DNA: TGTGCCAGCAGCGTAGCTTTAGGGATGAGCCTCCAGTTCTTC

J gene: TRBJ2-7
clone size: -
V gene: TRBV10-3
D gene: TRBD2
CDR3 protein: CAISESLGGGYSYEQYF
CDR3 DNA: TGTGCCATCAGTGAGTCACTTGGCGGGGGGTATTCCTACGAGCAGTACTTC

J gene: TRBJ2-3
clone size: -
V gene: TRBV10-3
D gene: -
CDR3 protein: CAIGLHQDTDTQYF
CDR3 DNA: TGTGCCATTGGACTACATCAAGACACAGATACGCAGTATTTT

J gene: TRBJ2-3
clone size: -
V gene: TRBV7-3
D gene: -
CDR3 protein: CASSLIPALSDTQYF
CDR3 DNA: TGTGCCAGCAGCTTAATTCCAGCACTGTCAGATACGCAGTATTTT

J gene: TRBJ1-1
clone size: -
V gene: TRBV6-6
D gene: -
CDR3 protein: CASSYRRTAMNTEAFF
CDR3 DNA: TGTGCCAGCAGTTACCGAAGGACCGCTATGAACACTGAAGCTTTCTTT

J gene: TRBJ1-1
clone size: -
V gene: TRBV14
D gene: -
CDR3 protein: CASSQDRALGAFF
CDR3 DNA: TGTGCCAGCAGCCAAGATCGGGCCTTAGGGGCTTTCTTT

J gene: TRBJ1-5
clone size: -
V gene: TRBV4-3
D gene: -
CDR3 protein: CASSQEAMGQPQHF
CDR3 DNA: TGCGCCAGCAGCCAAGAAGCCATGGGGCAGCCCCAGCATTTT

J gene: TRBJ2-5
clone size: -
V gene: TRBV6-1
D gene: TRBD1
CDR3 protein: CASSTGTGGIQTQYF
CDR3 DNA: TGTGCCAGCAGTACCGGGACAGGGGGAATTCAGACCCAGTACTTC

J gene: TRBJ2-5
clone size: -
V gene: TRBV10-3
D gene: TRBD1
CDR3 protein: CAIRGQGEAETQYF
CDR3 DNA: TGTGCCATCAGGGGACAGGGGGAGGCAGAGACCCAGTACTTC

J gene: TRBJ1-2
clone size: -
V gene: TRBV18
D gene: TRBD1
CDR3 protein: CASSPGTGNNYGYTF
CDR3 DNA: TGTGCCAGCTCACCAGGGACAGGAAATAACTATGGCTACACCTTC

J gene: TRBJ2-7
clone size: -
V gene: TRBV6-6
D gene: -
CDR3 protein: CASRARHYEQYF
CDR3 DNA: TGTGCCAGCAGAGCTAGACATTACGAGCAGTACTTC

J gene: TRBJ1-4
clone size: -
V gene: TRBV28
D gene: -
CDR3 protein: CASSLDYATNEKLFF
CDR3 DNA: TGTGCCAGCAGTTTAGACTACGCAACTAATGAAAAACTGTTTTTT

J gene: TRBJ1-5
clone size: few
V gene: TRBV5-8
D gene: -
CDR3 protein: CASSQDQPQHF
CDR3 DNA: TGTGCCAGCAGCCAGGACCAGCCCCAGCATTTT

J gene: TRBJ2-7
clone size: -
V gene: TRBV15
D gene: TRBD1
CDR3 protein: CATSREGLTGGAGEQYF
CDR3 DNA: TGTGCCACCAGCAGAGAGGGGCTTACAGGGGGCGCGGGCGAGCAGTACTTC

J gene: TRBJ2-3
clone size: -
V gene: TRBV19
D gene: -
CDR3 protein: CASSIVDTQYF
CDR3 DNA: TGTGCCAGTAGTATAGTAGATACGCAGTATTTT

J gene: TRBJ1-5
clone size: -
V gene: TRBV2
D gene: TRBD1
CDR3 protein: CASSGQGASNQPQHF
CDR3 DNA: TGTGCCAGCAGTGGACAGGGGGCAAGCAATCAGCCCCAGCATTTT

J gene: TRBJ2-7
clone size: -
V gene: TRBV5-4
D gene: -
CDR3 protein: CASSLRGLGSYEQYF
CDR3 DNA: TGTGCCAGCAGCTTGAGAGGGCTGGGCTCCTACGAGCAGTACTTC

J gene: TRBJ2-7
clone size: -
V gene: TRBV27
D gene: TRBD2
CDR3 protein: CATSWIAGGEQYF
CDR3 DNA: TGTGCCACCAGCTGGATAGCGGGAGGCGAGCAGTACTTC

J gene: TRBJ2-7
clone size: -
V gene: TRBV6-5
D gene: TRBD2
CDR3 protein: CASRPGGGEQYF
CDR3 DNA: TGTGCCAGCAGACCCGGGGGAGGGGAGCAGTACTTC

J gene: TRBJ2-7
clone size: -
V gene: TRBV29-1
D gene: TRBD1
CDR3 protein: CSVEDGTGVLYEQYF
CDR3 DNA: TGCAGCGTTGAGGACGGGACAGGGGTACTCTACGAGCAGTACTTC

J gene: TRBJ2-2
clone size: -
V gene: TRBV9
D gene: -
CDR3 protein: CASSVATGELFF
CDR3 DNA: TGTGCCAGCAGCGTAGCGACCGGGGAGCTGTTTTTT

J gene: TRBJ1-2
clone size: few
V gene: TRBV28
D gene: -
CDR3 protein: CASSFATGLNYGYTF
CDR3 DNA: TGTGCCAGCAGTTTCGCGACGGGGCTTAACTATGGCTACACCTTC

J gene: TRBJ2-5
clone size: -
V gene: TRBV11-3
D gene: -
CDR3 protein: CASSLDSPQGSQYF
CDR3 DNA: TGTGCCAGCAGCTTAGATAGCCCCCAAGGGTCCCAGTACTTC